This T cell receptor beta chain stems from a study of cytomegalovirus exposure and HLA in healthy donors. Primers for the PCR totalled 60 Vbeta and 13 Jbeta. Sequencing was performed with immunoSEQ multiplex PCR; in TCRdb, only in-frame clones are kept and a portion is missing. The data contain 170,000 or so clones, 77% of them singletons. Germline-derived CDR1 and CDR2 are SGDLS and YYNGEE. This CDR3 spans 16 amino acids. V gave up 3 bases and J gave up 3 bases; unmatched junction bases: 7. The TCR sequence derives from a woman aged 30 to 39 in good health and CMV-seropositive. V usage is TRBV9 and J usage is TRBJ2-3; 10 bases match TRBD2. Specimen: PBMCs. The CDR3 DNA reads as TGTGCCAGCAGCGCCTCTAGCGGGAGTGTGACAGATACGCAGTATTTT. It yields the protein CASSASSGSVTDTQYF. Full variable domain (missing parts from reference TRBV9 and TRBJ2-3): DSGVTQTPKHLITATGQRVTLRCSPRSGDLSVYWYQQSLDQGLQFLIQYYNGEERAKGNILERFSAQQFPDLHSELNLSSLELGDSALYFCASSASSGSVTDTQYFGPGTRLTVL.